The entry below describes one T cell receptor beta chain. From germline, CDR1 is SGDLS and CDR2 YYNGEE. The CDR3 contains 14 residues. Between the trimmed V and J ends, which lost 4 bases and 3 bases, there was a span of 11 bases. This sample is drawn from a study of blood T cell repertoires in COVID-19. Some clones are missing from TCRdb's copy, which holds only in-frame ones; the method was immunoSEQ multiplex PCR. Among roughly 180,000 clones listed, approximately 77% were seen once. Donors in Cohort 3 who had recovered were those with two negative PCRs, healthcare professional clearance, or resolution of their symptoms.

What was sequenced was PBMCs or T cells enriched from blood (not recorded which). This clonotype was sampled from a man aged 60 to 69 who had recovered from COVID-19. This chain joins TRBV9 and TRBJ1-3, with a weak D call TRBD1 (6 bases). CDR3 in DNA: TGTGCCAGCAGCCCTGGGACACGTGGAAACACCATATATTTT. The encoded protein is CASSPGTRGNTIYF.